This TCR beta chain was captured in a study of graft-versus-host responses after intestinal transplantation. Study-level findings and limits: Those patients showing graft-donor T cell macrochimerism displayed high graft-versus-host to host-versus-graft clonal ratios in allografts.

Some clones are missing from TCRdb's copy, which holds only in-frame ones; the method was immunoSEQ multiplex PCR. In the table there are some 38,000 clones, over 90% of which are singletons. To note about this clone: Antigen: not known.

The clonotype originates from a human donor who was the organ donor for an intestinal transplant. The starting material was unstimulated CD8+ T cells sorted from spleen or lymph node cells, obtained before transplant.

The CDR3 region is CASSVGGGTLETQYF. The CDR3 DNA reads as TGTGCCAGCAGCGTAGGGGGGGGCACCCTTGAGACCCAGTACTTC. This rearrangement joins TRBV9 to TRBJ2-5; weak D call: TRBD2 (7 bases). Germline V gives CDR1 SGDLS, CDR2 YYNGEE. The CDR3 runs to 15 residues. V was trimmed by 0 bases and J by 5 bases, leaving 14 bases between them.